This entry features one TCR beta chain sequence. Its antigen is not identified. CDR3 length: 15 residues. The V segment lost 2 bases and the J segment 8 bases; nucleotides outside the gene matches: 5. CDR1 is MGHRA, CDR2 YSYEKL, per germline. Preparation of the bulk TCR libraries relied on previously described methods and listed TCR primers. MiXCR, run by TCRdb on the PCR reads, gives a single entry per CDR3 protein. This table has roughly 320,000 distinct CDR3 sequences, roughly 24% appearing once. The sample belongs to a study of molecular identifiers for immune sequencing clone quantification. Notes on the study in general: Clonotypes topping 20 RNA copies carried over 98% of effector molecules but under 1% of naive ones.

Input for naive CD8 libraries was roughly 19,000 to 1,000,000 sorted cells; the RNA fraction used was 10%, 30% or 50%. A CD8+CD4-CCR7+CD45RA+ gate was used to sort naive CD8 T cells. This rearrangement joins TRBV4-1 to TRBJ2-1, with 11 bases identical to TRBD2. Source material: naive CD8+ T cells from blood, with Jurkat cell RNA spiked in. This sample's subset: FACS-sorted CD8+CD4-CCR7+CD45RA+ naive T cells. The clonotype comes from a human donor in good health. Some libraries in this study had Jurkat cell RNA spiked in. CDR3: CASSQQLAGEYEQFF. The CDR3 nucleotides are TGCGCCAGCAGCCAACAACTAGCGGGGGAGTATGAGCAGTTCTTC.